These 23 T cell receptor beta chains were sequenced from one sample in a study of blood T cells in healthy people across ages. The authors ran a second PCR of about 7 to 12 cycles using a sample-barcoded 5' primer and a J-beta primer mix. TCRdb reanalysed the 5' RACE reads using MiXCR and keeps one entry per CDR3 protein. Among roughly 1 million distinct CDR3 sequences, less than 25% were seen once, and the ten largest hold about 0.8%. These records were also assigned to another study, of T cells of mothers and their children.

Sequencing used blood. The receptor source for this set is a girl aged 2 to 10 in good health.

This clonotype was seen a few times. The chain recombines TRBV4-1 with TRBJ2-7; 8 nucleotides agree with TRBD2. CDR3 length: 16 amino acids. Trimming at V came to 1 base and at J to 5 bases, leaving 10 bases not matched to a gene. Germline loops: CDR1 MGHRA, CDR2 YSYEKL. This CDR3 reads CASSQVYGRAYDEQYF. CDR3 nucleotides: TGCGCCAGCAGCCAAGTATACGGGAGGGCCTACGACGAGCAGTACTTC.

The chain has TRBV20-1 and TRBJ2-7; D is unclear. Germline values: CDR1 DFQATT, CDR2 SNEGSKA (reference sequence). Trimming removed 6 bases at V and 1 base at J, with 16 bases between. The CDR3 is made up of 14 amino acids. This CDR3 is CSAETGDPSYEQYF. The CDR3 nucleotides read TGCAGTGCCGAGACTGGAGATCCTTCCTACGAGCAGTACTTC.

The chain has TRBV29-1 and TRBJ1-2; D gene ambiguous. Germline V lookup: CDR1 SQVTM, CDR2 ANQGSEA. This CDR3 is built from 11 residues. V was shortened by 7 bases and J by 7 bases, with 13 bases between the two germline ends. In DNA form, the CDR3 reads TGCAGCGAGAGAGCCGTGGGTGGCTACACCTTC. Amino acids: CSERAVGGYTF.

In its sample, this clonotype was seen many times. The chain uses TRBV7-7 and TRBJ2-1, with 9 positions matching TRBD2. Germline CDR1 is SSHAT and CDR2 is FNYEAQ (reference sequence). The CDR3 totals 13 residues. This CDR3 is CASSAGGGNEQFF. CDR3 DNA sequence: TGTGCTAGCTCGGCGGGAGGGGGTAATGAGCAGTTCTTC.

In this sample, this clonotype turned up a few times. The chain couples TRBV5-4 to TRBJ1-2; perhaps TRBD1 as D (6 bases). Trimming pared 4 bases from V and 12 bases from J, leaving 19 bases between. Germline assignment: CDR1 SGHNT and CDR2 YYREEE (reference sequence). This CDR3 contains 13 residues. CDR3 DNA: TGTGCCAGCAGCCCCGGTACGAGGACAGAAGACACCTTC. Its protein product is CASSPGTRTEDTF.

The sample holds a few counts of this clonotype. V and J are TRBV7-9 and TRBJ1-2, with D possibly TRBD1 on 6 matching bases. Germline CDR1 SEHNR, CDR2 FQNEAQ (reference sequence). The CDR3 is 14 residues long. V was trimmed by 1 base and J by 3 bases, leaving 9 bases between them. CDR3 in DNA: TGTGCCAGCAGCTTAGTAACAGGGTACTATGGCTACACCTTC. This translates into CASSLVTGYYGYTF.

This clonotype appeared once. The chain employs TRBV15 and TRBJ2-5; 7 nucleotides align to TRBD2. The DNA end is more similar to TRBJ2-1, so the J call may be wrong. The CDR3 runs 12 residues. Germline assignment: CDR1 LNHNV and CDR2 YYDKDF (reference sequence). CDR3 sequence: CATSRGGNEQFF. CDR3 in DNA: TGTGCCACCAGCAGGGGAGGGAATGAGCAGTTCTTC.

The rearrangement joins TRBV25-1 to TRBJ2-5; 8 bases are shared with TRBD2. The CDR3 totals 14 residues. V shed 2 bases, J shed 3 bases, and the junction held 2 bases outside the gene matches. CDR1 and CDR2 from the germline V gene are MGHDK and SYGVNS. This chain's CDR3 is CASSEGSGKETQYF. The CDR3 DNA is TGTGCCAGCAGTGAAGGTAGCGGGAAAGAGACCCAGTACTTC.

This clonotype was recorded a few times. V and J are TRBV20-1 and TRBJ1-2; D gene unclear. The CDR3 contains 13 residues. The germline V gene encodes CDR1 DFQATT and CDR2 SNEGSKA (reference sequence). V lost 6 bases and J lost 4, with 15 bases in between. The CDR3 DNA reads TGCAGTGCCCCCGTCGGGCCTCCCTATGGCTACACCTTC. It translates to CSAPVGPPYGYTF.

The V and J genes are TRBV7-9 and TRBJ2-1; D gene unclear. The J call may be wrong; the DNA end is better matched by TRBJ2-7. The CDR3 runs 14 residues. Germline CDR1 reads SEHNR; CDR2 reads FQNEAQ (reference sequence). The CDR3 DNA reads as TGTGCCAGCAACTTCGTGGGAACCTCCTACGAGCAGTACTTC. Protein: CASNFVGTSYEQYF.

In this sample, this clonotype turned up a few times. The chain recombines TRBV29-1 with TRBJ1-2, with D maybe TRBD1 (5 bases). This CDR3 has 14 amino acids. Trimming removed 7 bases at V and 7 bases at J, with 22 bases between. In germline, CDR1 is SQVTM, CDR2 ANQGSEA. CDR3 residues: CSARPQQVVSGYTF. The CDR3 nucleotides read TGCAGCGCTCGACCTCAACAGGTTGTCTCTGGCTACACCTTC. The full variable domain, rest sourced from reference TRBV29-1 and TRBJ1-2, is SAVISQKPSRDICQRGTSLTIQCQVDSQVTMMFWYRQQPGQSLTLIATANQGSEATYESGFVIDKFPISRPNLTFSTLTVSNMSPEDSSIYLCSARPQQVVSGYTFGSGTRLTVV.

J is TRBJ1-2 and V is TRBV7-2; D is possibly TRBD1 (5 bases). The ends were cut back, 3 bases at V and 10 bases at J, with 18 bases in the middle. Looked up from germline, CDR1 is SGHTA and CDR2 is FQGNSA. This CDR3 comprises 14 residues. The CDR3 reads CASSFYVGRVDYTF. The CDR3 DNA reads as TGTGCCAGCAGCTTTTATGTCGGCAGGGTTGACTACACCTTC.

CDR3 sequence (DNA): TGTGCCAGCAGTTTATACATAGGACAGGGTGGCACAGATACGCAGTATTTT. Its translation is CASSLYIGQGGTDTQYF. J is TRBJ2-3 and V is TRBV28; 8 nucleotides align to TRBD1. After removal of 1 base from V and 1 base from J, the junction contained 7 bases not matched to a gene. The CDR3 covers 17 residues. The germline V gene encodes CDR1 MDHEN and CDR2 SYDVKM. Full variable domain (remainder filled in from reference TRBV28 and TRBJ2-3): DVKVTQSSRYLVKRTGEKVFLECVQDMDHENMFWYRQDPGLGLRLIYFSYDVKMKEKGDIPEGYSVSREKKERFSLILESASTNQTSMYLCASSLYIGQGGTDTQYFGPGTRLTVL.

This clonotype turned up a few times. The chain joins TRBV5-1 to TRBJ2-1, with D uncertain. The J call may be in error: the DNA end matches TRBJ2-7 better. Germline V lookup: CDR1 SGHRS, CDR2 YFSETQ. The CDR3 consists of 16 residues. The CDR3 coding sequence is TGCGCCAGCAGCTTGGGGGCTACCAGTGAAACCTACGAGCAGTACTTC. As protein: CASSLGATSETYEQYF.

This rearrangement joins TRBV10-3 to TRBJ2-5, with D perhaps matching TRBD1 (7 bases). Germline values: CDR1 ENHRY, CDR2 SYGVKD. Trimming took 0 bases from V and 4 from J, leaving 15 bases between them. This CDR3 spans 16 amino acids. The CDR3 bases are TGTGCCATCAGTGAGTCGAGGTCAGGGGGGCCAGAGACCCAGTACTTC. This encodes CAISESRSGGPETQYF.

This clonotype was counted a few times. The chain couples TRBV5-1 to TRBJ2-5, with TRBD1 identical over 9 bases. The J call may be in error: the DNA end matches TRBJ2-7 better. The CDR3 is 15 amino acids. Germline V gene sequence: CDR1 SGHRS, CDR2 YFSETQ. The CDR3 is CASSAGQGRLYEQYF. The CDR3 nucleotides read TGCGCCAGCAGCGCAGGACAGGGGAGGCTTTACGAGCAGTACTTC.

This chain uses TRBV2 with TRBJ2-7, with D perhaps matching TRBD1 (6 bases). This CDR3 comprises 14 residues. CDR1 SNHLY and CDR2 FYNNEI come from the germline V gene. V lost 3 bases to trimming and J lost 7 bases, with 16 bases between them. The DNA for the CDR3 is TGTGCCAGCAGTGAGAGAGGGGGAGTGGGAGAGCAGTACTTC. It is translated as CASSERGGVGEQYF.

This clonotype was counted only a few times. The chain recombines TRBV29-1 with TRBJ2-7; no clear D gene. CDR3 length: 14 residues. The V gene lost 5 bases and the J gene lost 2 bases, with 16 bases spanning the gap. Germline V gene lookup returns CDR1 SQVTM and CDR2 ANQGSEA. CDR3 nucleotide sequence: TGCAGCGTTCGGTGGGCATCAAGACCCTACGAGCAGTACTTC. Encoded protein: CSVRWASRPYEQYF.

The genes are TRBV4-1 and TRBJ2-3; TRBD1 matches 8 bases. The germline CDR1 and CDR2 sequences are MGHRA and YSYEKL. The CDR3 has 17 amino acids. Unmatched junction bases numbered 14, after V lost 5 bases and J lost 4 bases. The CDR3 here is CASSMWGTGLNADTQYF. In DNA, the CDR3 is TGCGCCAGCAGCATGTGGGGGACAGGACTTAACGCAGATACGCAGTATTTT.

This clonotype was counted many times. The chain combines TRBV14 with TRBJ2-1; no reliable D call. This CDR3 contains 11 residues. Germline CDR1 and CDR2: SGHDN and FVKESK. The V and J ends lost 3 bases and 9 bases respectively, with 6 bases between them. The CDR3 spells CASSQTGEQFF. The CDR3 nucleotides are TGTGCCAGCAGCCAGACCGGTGAGCAGTTCTTC.

J is TRBJ2-7 and V is TRBV9; D is perhaps TRBD1 (5 bases). Germline assignment: CDR1 SGDLS and CDR2 YYNGEE. V was cut by 0 bases and J by 3 bases, with 10 bases left in between. This CDR3 comprises 14 residues. The CDR3 protein is CASSVDGRDYEQYF. Written as DNA, the CDR3 is TGTGCCAGCAGCGTAGATGGCAGGGACTACGAGCAGTACTTC.

The chain combines TRBV27 with TRBJ1-1; tentatively, D is TRBD1 (6 bases). The CDR3 runs 16 residues. CDR1 is MNHEY and CDR2 is SMNVEV in the germline V gene (reference sequence). Trimming left V 5 bases short and J 2 bases short, with 18 bases between. Here the CDR3 DNA reads TGTGCCAGCAGTCCATTCCCTTGGGACACAAACACTGAAGCTTTCTTT. Translating gives CASSPFPWDTNTEAFF.

This clonotype was counted between two and nine times. This chain joins TRBV6-5 and TRBJ2-2, with D uncertain. Trimming took off 8 bases at V and 1 base at J, with 8 bases between the two ends. The CDR3 length is 13 residues. Germline assignment: CDR1 MNHEY and CDR2 SVGAGI. CDR3: CASGKGNTGELFF. The CDR3, as DNA: TGTGCCAGCGGAAAGGGGAACACCGGGGAGCTGTTTTTT.